This TCR beta chain was obtained from a study of regulatory T cells in long-lasting Graves disease. Study-level background: Duration of antithyroid drug therapy among newly diagnosed Graves' patients was under 3 months.

Time point denoted: newly diagnosed GD, antithyroid drugs for less than 3 months. From PBMCs, RNA was extracted and then used to make the TCR library. Only a few counts were recorded for this clonotype. Its cognate antigen is unknown. HTBI primers from iRepertoire and Arm-PCR of CDR3 regions yielded the TCR beta libraries. TCRdb re-derived calls from the multiplex PCR reads in MiXCR, one entry per CDR3 protein. The data hold a few hundred thousand distinct CDR3 sequences, with over 15% observed a single time. Study-level points and caveats: The study found TRBV28, TRBJ1-2 and TRBJ2-5 favored in persistent disease.

V was clipped by 1 base and J by 3 bases; unmatched bases: 1. This CDR3 is 14 amino acids long. Germline CDR1 and CDR2: SGDLS and YYNGEE. The same sample was also studied in work on T cells in Graves' hyperthyroidism and ophthalmopathy. That study adds: Model output signaled ophthalmopathy a median 6.5 months ahead of onset.

The V gene is TRBV9, the J gene TRBJ2-1; TRBD1 matches at 7 bases. The receptor's source is a man aged 35 to 55 with Graves disease. The sequencing here drew on peripheral blood mononuclear cells (PBMCs), taken at new diagnosis, from a patient treated with antithyroid drugs. Here the CDR3 reads CASSVRDSYNEQFF. CDR3 DNA: TGTGCCAGCAGCGTACGGGACAGCTACAATGAGCAGTTCTTC.